These T cell receptor beta chains were read from a single sample in a study of vaccination and CD4 T cells after COVID-19. TCRdb recomputed calls from the PCR reads with MiXCR, one row per CDR3 protein. This sample has 21,000 or so distinct CDR3 sequences; 45% to 65% occur once, and the top ten carry almost 6%. These receptors are not linked to any known antigen. The sequenced material came from CD4+ T cells from blood, cultured in vitro. These receptors all come from a human donor who had recovered from COVID-19. The CDR3 runs from the conserved cysteine through the conserved F or W. D genes are given only for firm matches. Part of the rows lack a size; the others show once, few, many or a class for expanded clones.

abundance: -; len: 13; d_gene: -; v_gene: TRBV18; j_gene: TRBJ2-5; CDR3aa: CASSQNREETQYF; CDR3nt: TGTGCCAGCTCACAAAACAGGGAAGAGACCCAGTACTTC
abundance: few; len: 14; d_gene: -; v_gene: TRBV20-1; j_gene: TRBJ2-2; CDR3aa: CSARDGTPTGELFF; CDR3nt: TGCAGTGCTAGAGATGGGACACCGACCGGGGAGCTGTTTTTT
abundance: -; len: 14; d_gene: TRBD1; v_gene: TRBV6-1; j_gene: TRBJ2-2; CDR3aa: CASILNRGAGELFF; CDR3nt: TGTGCCAGCATCCTGAACAGGGGTGCCGGGGAGCTGTTTTTT
abundance: few; len: 11; d_gene: -; v_gene: TRBV12-3/TRBV12-4; j_gene: TRBJ1-2; CDR3aa: CASSPGNGYTF; CDR3nt: TGTGCCAGCAGCCCGGGAAACGGCTACACCTTC
abundance: -; len: 15; d_gene: -; v_gene: TRBV6-1; j_gene: TRBJ2-5; CDR3aa: CASSEEGGAGETQYF; CDR3nt: TGTGCCAGCAGTGAAGAAGGGGGGGCCGGAGAGACCCAGTACTTC
abundance: once; len: 19; d_gene: TRBD2; v_gene: TRBV12-3/TRBV12-4; j_gene: TRBJ2-1; CDR3aa: CASSSSSGLAGARYNEQFF; CDR3nt: TGTGCCAGCAGTTCTTCCTCGGGACTAGCGGGAGCGAGGTACAATGAGCAGTTCTTC
abundance: -; len: 15; d_gene: TRBD1; v_gene: TRBV7-2; j_gene: TRBJ1-4; CDR3aa: CASSLGGQSNEKLFF; CDR3nt: TGTGCCAGCAGCTTGGGGGGACAGTCTAATGAAAAACTGTTTTTT
abundance: few; len: 19; d_gene: -; v_gene: TRBV7-9; j_gene: TRBJ2-5; CDR3aa: CASSFSQLSARGPKETQYF; CDR3nt: TGTGCCAGCAGCTTCTCACAATTATCCGCCCGGGGGCCCAAAGAGACCCAGTACTTC
abundance: few; len: 15; d_gene: TRBD2; v_gene: TRBV20-1; j_gene: TRBJ2-1; CDR3aa: CSARPTSGRADEQFF; CDR3nt: TGCAGTGCTAGACCCACTAGCGGGAGGGCCGATGAGCAGTTCTTC
abundance: -; len: 13; d_gene: -; v_gene: TRBV3-1; j_gene: TRBJ1-2; CDR3aa: CASSQDSLYGYTF; CDR3nt: TGTGCCAGCAGCCAAGACAGCCTCTATGGCTACACCTTC
abundance: -; len: 14; d_gene: TRBD1; v_gene: TRBV12-3/TRBV12-4; j_gene: TRBJ1-2; CDR3aa: CASSGDSPFYGYTF; CDR3nt: TGTGCCAGCAGTGGGGACAGCCCCTTCTATGGCTACACCTTC
abundance: -; len: 14; d_gene: -; v_gene: TRBV5-1; j_gene: TRBJ2-7; CDR3aa: CASSSSGPPYEQYF; CDR3nt: TGCGCCAGCAGCTCCTCGGGACCGCCCTACGAGCAGTACTTC
abundance: -; len: 13; d_gene: -; v_gene: TRBV12-3/TRBV12-4; j_gene: TRBJ1-1; CDR3aa: CASSLLMNTEAFF; CDR3nt: TGTGCCAGCAGTCTTCTGATGAACACTGAAGCTTTCTTT
abundance: once; len: 15; d_gene: -; v_gene: TRBV6-5; j_gene: TRBJ1-1; CDR3aa: CASSYSAPPNTEAFF; CDR3nt: TGTGCCAGCAGTTACTCGGCCCCACCGAACACTGAAGCTTTCTTT
abundance: few; len: 13; d_gene: -; v_gene: TRBV6-1; j_gene: TRBJ1-5; CDR3aa: CASSGDFNQPQHF; CDR3nt: TGTGCCAGCAGTGGGGACTTTAATCAGCCCCAGCATTTT
abundance: few; len: 15; d_gene: -; v_gene: TRBV5-1; j_gene: TRBJ2-3; CDR3aa: CASRSSSIPTDTQYF; CDR3nt: TGCGCCAGCAGGTCCTCTAGCATACCCACAGATACGCAGTATTTT
abundance: -; len: 13; d_gene: -; v_gene: TRBV6-2/TRBV6-3; j_gene: TRBJ1-6; CDR3aa: CASSYSPGDPLHF; CDR3nt: TGTGCCAGCAGTTACTCACCTGGAGACCCCCTCCACTTT
abundance: -; len: 13; d_gene: TRBD1; v_gene: TRBV11-2; j_gene: TRBJ2-3; CDR3aa: CASSPRTGGTQYF; CDR3nt: TGTGCCAGCAGCCCCAGGACAGGGGGTACGCAGTATTTT
abundance: once; len: 14; d_gene: TRBD1; v_gene: TRBV28; j_gene: TRBJ1-5; CDR3aa: CASIGQGAGQPQHF; CDR3nt: TGTGCCAGCATTGGACAGGGGGCTGGTCAGCCCCAGCATTTT
abundance: few; len: 14; d_gene: -; v_gene: TRBV2; j_gene: TRBJ2-3; CDR3aa: CASFLRGFTDTQYF; CDR3nt: TGTGCCAGCTTTCTTAGGGGTTTCACAGATACGCAGTATTTT
abundance: once; len: 14; d_gene: -; v_gene: TRBV3-1; j_gene: TRBJ1-5; CDR3aa: CASSRGGSNQPQHF; CDR3nt: TGTGCCAGCAGCCGCGGGGGGAGCAATCAGCCCCAGCATTTT
abundance: -; len: 13; d_gene: -; v_gene: TRBV11-2; j_gene: TRBJ2-3; CDR3aa: CASTHLSTDTQYF; CDR3nt: TGTGCCAGCACCCACCTAAGCACAGATACGCAGTATTTT
abundance: -; len: 12; d_gene: -; v_gene: TRBV5-6; j_gene: TRBJ2-3; CDR3aa: CASSSASDTQYF; CDR3nt: TGTGCCAGCAGCTCTGCCTCAGATACGCAGTATTTT
abundance: -; len: 15; d_gene: -; v_gene: TRBV7-3; j_gene: TRBJ1-5; CDR3aa: CASSPRVVYNQPQHF; CDR3nt: TGTGCCAGCAGCCCCCGGGTAGTCTACAATCAGCCCCAGCATTTT
abundance: few; len: 16; d_gene: -; v_gene: TRBV20-1; j_gene: TRBJ1-6; CDR3aa: CSATGLRGSYNSPLHF; CDR3nt: TGCAGTGCTACGGGCCTGAGGGGCTCCTATAATTCACCCCTCCACTTT
abundance: -; len: 13; d_gene: -; v_gene: TRBV6-1; j_gene: TRBJ1-4; CDR3aa: CASRQGGDEKLFF; CDR3nt: TGTGCCAGCAGACAGGGTGGGGATGAAAAACTGTTTTTT
abundance: -; len: 14; d_gene: -; v_gene: TRBV19; j_gene: TRBJ2-6; CDR3aa: CASSTGDGANVLTF; CDR3nt: TGTGCCAGTAGTACAGGGGACGGGGCCAACGTCCTGACTTTC
abundance: -; len: 15; d_gene: TRBD1; v_gene: TRBV2; j_gene: TRBJ1-1; CDR3aa: CASSPRTGGNTEAFF; CDR3nt: TGTGCCAGCAGCCCCAGGACAGGGGGGAACACTGAAGCTTTCTTT
abundance: -; len: 13; d_gene: TRBD1; v_gene: TRBV10-3; j_gene: TRBJ2-7; CDR3aa: CAVEGTGRNEQYF; CDR3nt: TGTGCCGTAGAGGGGACAGGGAGAAACGAGCAGTACTTC
abundance: few; len: 13; d_gene: TRBD1; v_gene: TRBV27; j_gene: TRBJ1-2; CDR3aa: CASGPGGNYGYTF; CDR3nt: TGTGCCAGCGGACCAGGGGGCAACTATGGCTACACCTTC
abundance: -; len: 20; d_gene: TRBD2; v_gene: TRBV10-3; j_gene: TRBJ2-2; CDR3aa: CAFTRPGTSGSEPQPGELFF; CDR3nt: TGTGCCTTCACACGCCCCGGGACTAGCGGGAGCGAACCCCAACCCGGGGAGCTGTTTTTT
abundance: -; len: 12; d_gene: TRBD1; v_gene: TRBV7-2; j_gene: TRBJ2-3; CDR3aa: CASSSTGGTQYF; CDR3nt: TGTGCCAGCAGCTCCACAGGGGGTACGCAGTATTTT
abundance: -; len: 17; d_gene: TRBD1; v_gene: TRBV24-1; j_gene: TRBJ1-6; CDR3aa: CATSWKQGAYSGSPLHF; CDR3nt: TGTGCCACCAGTTGGAAACAGGGGGCATATTCTGGCTCACCCCTCCACTTT
abundance: few; len: 16; d_gene: -; v_gene: TRBV11-2; j_gene: TRBJ2-3; CDR3aa: CASSPLLGGLADTQYF; CDR3nt: TGTGCCAGCAGCCCCCTGTTAGGGGGATTAGCGGATACGCAGTATTTT
abundance: -; len: 14; d_gene: -; v_gene: TRBV24-1; j_gene: TRBJ2-5; CDR3aa: CATSDPGSQETQYF; CDR3nt: TGTGCCACCAGTGACCCAGGGTCCCAAGAGACCCAGTACTTC
abundance: -; len: 13; d_gene: -; v_gene: TRBV6-5; j_gene: TRBJ1-1; CDR3aa: CASSYNSYTEAFF; CDR3nt: TGTGCCAGCAGTTACAACAGTTACACTGAAGCTTTCTTT
abundance: -; len: 15; d_gene: -; v_gene: TRBV7-9; j_gene: TRBJ1-2; CDR3aa: CASSKYVGEWDGYTF; CDR3nt: TGTGCCAGCAGCAAGTACGTAGGGGAGTGGGATGGCTACACCTTC
abundance: -; len: 13; d_gene: -; v_gene: TRBV6-5; j_gene: TRBJ2-7; CDR3aa: CASSYRVLGEQYF; CDR3nt: TGTGCCAGCAGTTACAGGGTCCTCGGGGAGCAGTACTTC
abundance: few; len: 15; d_gene: -; v_gene: TRBV27; j_gene: TRBJ1-2; CDR3aa: CASSPRPVTVGGYTF; CDR3nt: TGTGCCAGCAGTCCCAGACCGGTGACGGTAGGGGGCTACACCTTC
abundance: few; len: 15; d_gene: TRBD1; v_gene: TRBV27; j_gene: TRBJ1-2; CDR3aa: CASSVGQGGSYGYTF; CDR3nt: TGTGCCAGCAGTGTTGGACAGGGGGGATCCTATGGCTACACCTTC
abundance: -; len: 13; d_gene: -; v_gene: TRBV2; j_gene: TRBJ1-6; CDR3aa: CASSVERRSPLHF; CDR3nt: TGTGCCAGCAGTGTCGAGAGAAGGTCACCCCTCCACTTT
abundance: -; len: 15; d_gene: -; v_gene: TRBV7-3; j_gene: TRBJ2-2; CDR3aa: CASSFGTIDTGELFF; CDR3nt: TGTGCCAGCAGCTTCGGGACCATTGACACCGGGGAGCTGTTTTTT
abundance: -; len: 15; d_gene: -; v_gene: TRBV24-1; j_gene: TRBJ2-1; CDR3aa: CATSDRWTVYNEQFF; CDR3nt: TGTGCCACCAGTGATAGATGGACAGTCTACAATGAGCAGTTCTTC
abundance: -; len: 15; d_gene: -; v_gene: TRBV6-5; j_gene: TRBJ2-7; CDR3aa: CASSYSTFGGNEQYF; CDR3nt: TGTGCCAGCAGTTACTCGACGTTTGGAGGGAACGAGCAGTACTTC
abundance: -; len: 15; d_gene: -; v_gene: TRBV19; j_gene: TRBJ1-6; CDR3aa: CASSIPRTDNSPLHF; CDR3nt: TGTGCCAGTAGTATCCCTCGGACAGATAATTCACCCCTCCACTTT
abundance: -; len: 15; d_gene: -; v_gene: TRBV20-1; j_gene: TRBJ2-2; CDR3aa: CSARVGRLNAGELFF; CDR3nt: TGCAGTGCTAGAGTAGGGCGATTGAACGCCGGGGAGCTGTTTTTT
abundance: -; len: 14; d_gene: TRBD1; v_gene: TRBV4-1; j_gene: TRBJ1-1; CDR3aa: CASRHRGISTEAFF; CDR3nt: TGCGCCAGCAGGCACAGGGGGATTAGTACTGAAGCTTTCTTT
abundance: few; len: 15; d_gene: TRBD2; v_gene: TRBV5-1; j_gene: TRBJ2-7; CDR3aa: CASSLALAGAYEQYF; CDR3nt: TGCGCCAGCAGCTTGGCCTTAGCGGGAGCCTACGAGCAGTACTTC
abundance: -; len: 12; d_gene: -; v_gene: TRBV7-2; j_gene: TRBJ1-1; CDR3aa: CASSLGPRKAFF; CDR3nt: TGTGCCAGCAGCCTAGGACCGCGGAAAGCTTTCTTT
abundance: -; len: 15; d_gene: TRBD1; v_gene: TRBV20-1; j_gene: TRBJ1-1; CDR3aa: CSARPAPTGAGEAFF; CDR3nt: TGCAGTGCTAGACCTGCACCTACAGGGGCTGGTGAAGCTTTCTTT
abundance: -; len: 15; d_gene: -; v_gene: TRBV24-1; j_gene: TRBJ2-7; CDR3aa: CATSLGTGNSYEQYF; CDR3nt: TGTGCCACCAGTCTCGGGACTGGGAACTCCTACGAGCAGTACTTC